These T cell receptor beta chains were read from a single sample in a study of T cells in Graves' hyperthyroidism and ophthalmopathy. Via MiXCR, TCRdb re-called the multiplex PCR reads, giving one row per CDR3 protein. The repertoire holds about 640,000 distinct CDR3 sequences, with around 21% as singletons. Specimen: blood. These TCRs come from a man aged 30-40 years with Graves' ophthalmopathy. CDR3s include the opening cysteine and the closing phenylalanine or tryptophan. Fields, in order: V gene, J gene, D gene, clone size, CDR3 DNA, CDR3 protein. D genes are given only for firm matches. A clone size is listed for some rows: how often the clone was seen (once, few, many), or a class if it is expanded.

>TRBV7-2|TRBJ2-3|TRBD2|many
TGTGCCAGCAGCTTAAAAGGAACTAGCGGGAGCGCAGATACGCAGTATTTT
CASSLKGTSGSADTQYF
>TRBV20-1|TRBJ2-3|TRBD1|-
TGCAGTGCTCGAACAGGGGGCGCAGGTGCTGATACGCAGTATTTT
CSARTGGAGADTQYF
>TRBV12-3/TRBV12-4|TRBJ2-3|-|-
TGTGCCAGCAGTTTAACCCCGCTCACAGATACGCAGTATTTT
CASSLTPLTDTQYF
>TRBV13|TRBJ1-6|-|few
TGTGCCAGCAGCCAAGGGGGATCCGTCGTCGAATTTAATTCACCCCTCCACTTT
CASSQGGSVVEFNSPLHF
>TRBV7-9|TRBJ1-5|TRBD1|many
TGTGCCAGCAGCTCCGGGACAGCGGGGCCCTTTAGCAATCAGCCCCAGCATTTT
CASSSGTAGPFSNQPQHF
>TRBV3-1|TRBJ2-2|-|-
TGTGTCAGCAGCCACGGCAGGACCAACACCGGGGAGCTGTTTTTT
CVSSHGRTNTGELFF
>TRBV7-9|TRBJ2-7|-|-
TGTGCCAGCAGCCCTACCGGGACGCGAAGCTCCTACGAGCAGTACTTC
CASSPTGTRSSYEQYF
>TRBV7-9|TRBJ2-7|-|-
TGTGCCAGCAGCTTAGGATTGGGGGTTAGGGTCTACGAGCAGTACTTC
CASSLGLGVRVYEQYF
>TRBV20-1|TRBJ1-1|-|many
TGCAGTGCTAGTGGGTCTTTGAACACTGAAGCTTTCTTT
CSASGSLNTEAFF
>TRBV20-1|TRBJ2-5|-|-
TGCAGTGCTAGGACAGGAGAGACCCAGTACTTC
CSARTGETQYF
>TRBV4-1|TRBJ1-1|-|-
TGCGCCAGCAGCCATGTACAGGGGAACACTGAAGCTTTCTTT
CASSHVQGNTEAFF
>TRBV7-2|TRBJ2-7|-|-
TGTGCCAGCAGCGAGGACCGTAATATCTACGAGCAGTACTTC
CASSEDRNIYEQYF
>TRBV19|TRBJ2-2|-|few
TGTGCCAGTAGGCCCATTATGGGGACCGGGGAGCTGTTTTTT
CASRPIMGTGELFF
>TRBV28|TRBJ2-5|-|many
TGTGCCAGCAGTTTAGGGCTTTTAGCGGCCCAAGAGACCCAGTACTTC
CASSLGLLAAQETQYF
>TRBV28|TRBJ1-1|-|many
TGTGCCAGCAGTTCCTCGCAGGGTTCGGACACTGAAGCTTTCTTT
CASSSSQGSDTEAFF
>TRBV6-1|TRBJ1-4|-|-
TGTGCCAGCAGTAAGACAGGATGGGAAAAACTGTTTTTT
CASSKTGWEKLFF
>TRBV10-3|TRBJ2-3|TRBD2|-
TGTGCCACCGGGCCGACTAGCGTAACAGATACGCAGTATTTT
CATGPTSVTDTQYF
>TRBV7-9|TRBJ2-2|TRBD1|-
TGTGCCAGCAGCTATAGGACAGGGGAGGACACCGGGGAGCTGTTTTTT
CASSYRTGEDTGELFF
>TRBV4-3|TRBJ2-7|-|many
TGCGCCAGCAGCCAAGATCGCGCAGGGGCCTACGAGCAGTACTTC
CASSQDRAGAYEQYF
>TRBV30|TRBJ2-7|TRBD1|many
TGTGCCTGGAGTGTAAGTGGGACAGCTAGCTACGAGCAGTACTTC
CAWSVSGTASYEQYF
>TRBV29-1|TRBJ2-5|-|few
TGCAGCGTGAGCAGGGGCCCAAGAGAGACCCAGTACTTC
CSVSRGPRETQYF
>TRBV11-2|TRBJ2-1|-|-
TGTGCCAGCAGTATTTTTGCGGAAAACTCCTACAATGAGCAGTTCTTC
CASSIFAENSYNEQFF
>TRBV20-1|TRBJ1-1|-|many
TGCAGTGCTAGGTCGGGGCCAAAGGGAGCTTTCTTT
CSARSGPKGAFF
>TRBV29-1|TRBJ2-1|-|few
TGCAGCGTTGAGGCGGGTTGGTTTGAGCAGTTCTTC
CSVEAGWFEQFF
>TRBV6-2/TRBV6-3|TRBJ2-1|TRBD1|-
TGTGCCAGCAGCCTTAGACAGGGGATCTACAATGAGCAGTTCTTC
CASSLRQGIYNEQFF
>TRBV18|TRBJ2-3|-|many
TGTGCCAGCTCACCTGCCTACCACACAGATACGCAGTATTTT
CASSPAYHTDTQYF
>TRBV29-1|TRBJ2-6|-|-
TGCAGCGTTGAAGAATGGGGGGACTCTGGGGCCAACGTCCTGACTTTC
CSVEEWGDSGANVLTF
>TRBV4-1|TRBJ2-1|-|-
TGCGCCAGCAGCCTGGGACCCGCGTCCTACAATGAGCAGTTCTTC
CASSLGPASYNEQFF
>TRBV29-1|TRBJ2-7|-|few
TGCAGCGTTGGGACCTGGGACGGAAACTTAGCAGCGAGCTCCTACGAGCAGTACTTC
CSVGTWDGNLAASSYEQYF
>TRBV30|TRBJ2-7|-|many
TGTGCCTGGAGTGTGTCGGGAAATACCTACGAGCAGTACTTC
CAWSVSGNTYEQYF
>TRBV3-1|TRBJ2-3|-|-
TGTGCCAGCAGCCCTAGGAGTAGCTTGACAGATACGCAGTATTTT
CASSPRSSLTDTQYF
>TRBV28|TRBJ2-7|-|few
TGTGCCAGCAGTTTTGATAGGGCAGGGCGATACGAGCAGTACTTC
CASSFDRAGRYEQYF
>TRBV20-1|TRBJ2-3|-|-
TGCAGTGCCCTTCCGACAGACATGGGCACAGATACGCAGTATTTT
CSALPTDMGTDTQYF
>TRBV28|TRBJ1-4|-|many
TGTGCCAGCAGAACTCACGGACGGGACCCGAATGAAAAACTGTTTTTT
CASRTHGRDPNEKLFF
>TRBV3-1|TRBJ2-6|-|few
TGTGCCAGCCTTAGCTCTGGGGCCAACGTCCTGACTTTC
CASLSSGANVLTF
>TRBV11-2|TRBJ2-7|TRBD1|many
TGTGCCAGCAGCTTAAGAAGACAGGGGGGGTACGAGCAGTACTTC
CASSLRRQGGYEQYF
>TRBV15|TRBJ1-1|-|few
TGTGCCACCAGCACCAGGAAAGGGACGAACACTGAAGCTTTCTTT
CATSTRKGTNTEAFF
>TRBV5-1|TRBJ2-1|TRBD2|-
TGCGCCAGCAGCTGGGAGGGTAGCGGAGATTACAATGAGCAGTTCTTC
CASSWEGSGDYNEQFF
>TRBV18|TRBJ2-5|-|many
TGTGCCAGCTCACCACCGCTGGGAGGGGGTGAGACCCAGTACTTC
CASSPPLGGGETQYF
>TRBV11-2|TRBJ2-1|TRBD1|-
TGTGCCAGCAGCTCGGGACAGGTGGTTGAGTACAATGAGCAGTTCTTC
CASSSGQVVEYNEQFF
>TRBV10-3|TRBJ2-1|TRBD2|-
TGTGCCAGCGGACGGCGGGGGGACTTAACTTACAATGAGCAGTTCTTC
CASGRRGDLTYNEQFF
>TRBV14|TRBJ2-1|-|-
TGTGCCAGCAGCCAAGTTAGCGGTTCCTACAATGAGCAGTTCTTC
CASSQVSGSYNEQFF
>TRBV19|TRBJ1-1|TRBD1|-
TGTGCCAGTAGTAGAACCGACAGGGCCCCTGAAGCTTTCTTT
CASSRTDRAPEAFF
>TRBV28|TRBJ2-7|-|-
TGTGCCAGCTACGGACAGAGCTACGAGCAGTACTTC
CASYGQSYEQYF
>TRBV5-8|TRBJ2-7|-|-
TGTGCCAGCAGCTTGGGGGCGGATCCCTCCTACGAGCAGTACTTC
CASSLGADPSYEQYF
>TRBV19|TRBJ2-7|-|-
TGTGCCAGTAGTGGCGAGTTACCCTACGAGCAGTACTTC
CASSGELPYEQYF